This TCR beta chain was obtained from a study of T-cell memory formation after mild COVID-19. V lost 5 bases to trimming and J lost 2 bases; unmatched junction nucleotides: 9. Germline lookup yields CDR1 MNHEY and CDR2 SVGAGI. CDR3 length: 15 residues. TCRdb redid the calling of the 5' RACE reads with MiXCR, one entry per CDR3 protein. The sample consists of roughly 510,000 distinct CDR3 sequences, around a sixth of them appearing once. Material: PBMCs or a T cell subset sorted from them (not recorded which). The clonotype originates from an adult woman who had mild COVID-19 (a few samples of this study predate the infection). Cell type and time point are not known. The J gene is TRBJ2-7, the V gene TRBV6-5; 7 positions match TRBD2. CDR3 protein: CASSGMSAGAYEQYF. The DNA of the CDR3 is TGTGCCAGCAGTGGTATGTCGGCGGGGGCCTACGAGCAGTACTTC.